One sample yielded the 25 T cell receptor beta chains listed below, sequenced in a study of human T cells and chemical hapten exposure. TCRdb reprocessed the RACE reads with MiXCR, giving one entry per CDR3 protein. The table includes over 70,000 distinct CDR3 sequences, around 10% detected once. Time point here: patch test 2, 6 weeks after DPC sensitization. The treatment denotes: therapeutic diphenylcyclopropenone sensitization with weekly scalp DPC. This material consisted of whole blood, taken in connection with sensitization to the hapten diphenylcyclopropenone (DPC). Receptor source: a man aged 18 to 29 with alopecia areata. Some clones in this sample may be carry-over from other donors' samples.

The chain is built from TRBV12-3 or TRBV12-4 and TRBJ2-5; the D is unclear. The CDR3 length is 17 residues. V was pared by 6 bases and J by 5 bases, with 25 bases between. CDR3 sequence reads: CASSPNPRHPKLETQYF. CDR3 bases: TGTGCCAGCAGCCCCAACCCTAGGCACCCAAAGCTCGAGACCCAGTACTTC.

This clonotype was seen many times. The V and J genes are TRBV5-4 and TRBJ1-1; no clear D gene. V dropped 2 bases and J dropped 5 bases, with 7 bases sitting between them. CDR3 length equals 12 residues. From germline, CDR1 is SGHNT and CDR2 YYREEE (reference sequence). CDR3 sequence: CASSFVGTEAFF. As DNA, the CDR3 is TGTGCCAGCAGCTTCGTGGGAACTGAAGCTTTCTTT.

This clonotype was counted only a few times. The chain recombines TRBV18 with TRBJ1-2; 7 bases fit TRBD1. Germline V gene sequence: CDR1 KGHSH, CDR2 LQKENI. The V and J ends lost 0 bases and 5 bases, in that order; junction bases with no gene match: 12. The CDR3 consists of 17 residues. For the CDR3, the DNA is TGTGCCAGCTCACCACCGACAGGGTCAGGGAAGAAGTATGGCTACACCTTC. Its translation: CASSPPTGSGKKYGYTF.

In this sample, this clonotype turned up many times. Here the CDR3 reads CASSGVYEQYF. The CDR3 bases are TGTGCCAGCAGCGGGGTCTACGAGCAGTACTTC. V gene TRBV11-2 combines with J gene TRBJ2-7; no reliable D call. V was shortened by 5 bases and J by 3 bases, with 5 bases between the two germline ends. The CDR3 runs to 11 residues. The germline gives CDR1 SGHAT, CDR2 FQNNGV. Filled out from reference TRBV11-2 and TRBJ2-7, the complete variable domain reads EAGVAQSPRYKIIEKRQSVAFWCNPISGHATLYWYQQILGQGPKLLIQFQNNGVVDDSQLPKDRFSAERLKGVDSTLKIQPAKLEDSAVYLCASSGVYEQYFGPGTRLTVT.

This clonotype was counted at least ten times. The chain joins TRBV20-1 to TRBJ2-1, with D perhaps TRBD1 or TRBD2 (6 bases each). Germline V lookup: CDR1 DFQATT, CDR2 SNEGSKA (reference sequence). This CDR3 spans 16 amino acids. Between the trimmed V and J ends, which lost 0 bases and 0 bases, there was a span of 12 bases. The CDR3 nucleotides are TGCAGTGCTAGAGATATTTGGGGGGCCTCCTACAATGAGCAGTTCTTC. Translation: CSARDIWGASYNEQFF.

The chain links TRBV12-3 or TRBV12-4 to TRBJ2-1, with 9 bases aligning to TRBD2. The CDR3 extends over 16 amino acids. V lost 5 bases, J lost 3 bases, and 8 bases stayed unmatched. CDR3: CASSPPQRGVYNEQFF. CDR3 DNA: TGTGCCAGCAGTCCCCCCCAGCGGGGGGTCTACAATGAGCAGTTCTTC.

Only a few counts were recorded for this clonotype. CDR3 sequence: CASSLKRGANTGELFF. CDR3 DNA sequence: TGTGCCAGCAGCTTAAAACGGGGGGCGAACACCGGGGAGCTGTTTTTT. V and J are TRBV7-3 and TRBJ2-2; 7 positions agree with TRBD2. The ends lost 1 base at V and 0 bases at J; junction bases unmatched: 2. The CDR3 runs 16 residues. The germline gives CDR1 SGHTA, CDR2 FQGTGA.

The sample holds a few counts of this clonotype. An end of the junction does not agree with germline; a read error may underlie this. This chain connects TRBV7-3 to TRBJ1-2; 7 bases are shared with TRBD1. From germline, CDR1 is SGHTA and CDR2 FQGTGA. CDR3 length: 15 residues. CDR3 bases: TGTGTCAGCAGCCCCGACAGGGCCACTAACTATGGCTACACCTTC. Its translation: CVSSPDRATNYGYTF.

In its sample, this clonotype was seen many times. The J gene is TRBJ2-2, the V gene TRBV24-1; TRBD2 is a possible D gene (7 bases). V was shortened by 7 bases and J by 0 bases, with 11 bases between the two germline ends. Germline CDR1 and CDR2: KGHDR and SFDVKD. The CDR3 runs to 15 residues. CDR3 loop: CATRARGPNTGELFF. The CDR3 DNA is TGTGCCACCAGAGCGCGGGGGCCGAACACCGGGGAGCTGTTTTTT.

This clonotype has more than one count but fewer than ten. The chain couples TRBV7-2 to TRBJ2-1; 9 bases line up with TRBD2. Germline-derived CDR1 and CDR2 are SGHTA and FQGNSA. This CDR3 comprises 16 residues. V gave up 2 bases and J gave up 2 bases; unmatched junction bases: 4. DNA for the CDR3: TGTGCCAGCAGCTTACAATCTAGCGGGACCTACAATGAGCAGTTCTTC. As protein: CASSLQSSGTYNEQFF.

Ten or more counts support this clonotype. The CDR3 reads CASTQGGFDQPQHF. As DNA, the CDR3 is TGTGCCAGCACCCAGGGGGGGTTCGATCAGCCCCAGCATTTT. J is TRBJ1-5 and V is TRBV7-9, with 7 nucleotides matching TRBD1. The CDR3 runs 14 residues. The V gene end was trimmed by 7 bases and the J gene end by 5 bases; junction bases not matched to a gene: 8. Per the germline V gene, CDR1 is SEHNR and CDR2 is FQNEAQ (reference sequence).

The count of this clonotype is one. The chain links TRBV6-6 to TRBJ1-1; D not resolved. The germline CDR1 and CDR2 sequences are MNHNY and SVGAGI (reference sequence). This CDR3 comprises 14 residues. V was clipped by 6 bases and J by 1 base, with 12 bases between them. CDR3 protein: CASRPDGPNTEAFF. The DNA of the CDR3 is TGTGCCAGCAGACCCGACGGCCCGAACACTGAAGCTTTCTTT.

This clonotype was observed at least ten times. The rearrangement joins TRBV11-2 to TRBJ2-7; D gene unclear. The CDR3 contains 14 residues. V lost 5 bases and J 7 bases, leaving 18 bases between the germline ends. Germline V gene sequence: CDR1 SGHAT, CDR2 FQNNGV. The CDR3 region has the DNA TGTGCCAGCAGCCCCCTCTTTCCCGAATGGGAGCAGTACTTC. Translated, it gives CASSPLFPEWEQYF.

The chain employs TRBV7-8 and TRBJ1-5; 8 nucleotides match TRBD1. The CDR3 loop spans 17 amino acids. Germline lookup yields CDR1 SGHVS and CDR2 FQNEAQ. The V segment lost 1 base and the J segment 0 bases; nucleotides outside the gene matches: 5. CDR3 amino acids: CASSLGTGMYSNQPQHF. The CDR3 coding sequence is TGTGCCAGCAGCTTAGGGACAGGGATGTATAGCAATCAGCCCCAGCATTTT.

The chain uses TRBV7-3 and TRBJ2-1; D ambiguous. Germline V gene data show CDR1 as SGHTA and CDR2 as FQGTGA. The CDR3 has 16 residues. Trimming stripped 0 bases from V and 4 bases from J, with 13 bases between. This CDR3 reads CASSLTGARQYNEQFF. The CDR3 DNA reads as TGTGCCAGCAGCTTAACGGGCGCCCGCCAGTACAATGAGCAGTTCTTC.

The sample holds many counts of this clonotype. This chain links TRBV2 with TRBJ1-5, with a weak D call TRBD1 (5 bases). Germline CDR1 is SNHLY and CDR2 is FYNNEI. This CDR3 has 13 amino acids. V lost 6 bases and J 4 bases, leaving 10 bases between the germline ends. CDR3 region: CASRRDGNQPQHF. The CDR3 nucleotides are TGTGCCAGCAGAAGGGACGGAAATCAGCCCCAGCATTTT.

This clonotype was found a few times. The chain employs TRBV6-6 and TRBJ2-5; unclear D gene. V lost 3 bases and J lost 0, with 8 bases in between. Germline V gives CDR1 MNHNY, CDR2 SVGAGI (reference sequence). This CDR3 spans 14 amino acids. The CDR3 loop is CASSYSNNQETQYF. In DNA form, the CDR3 reads TGTGCCAGCAGTTATTCCAACAACCAAGAGACCCAGTACTTC.

Ten or more counts support this clonotype. V and J are TRBV7-6 and TRBJ1-1; TRBD1 is a possible D gene (5 bases). Germline V gives CDR1 SGHVS, CDR2 FNYEAQ. The CDR3 is 15 residues long. Deletions cut 5 bases from V and 4 bases from J, with 17 bases between. The CDR3 is CASSPGTGRGTEAFF. In DNA form, the CDR3 reads TGTGCCAGCAGCCCCGGAACAGGACGGGGCACTGAAGCTTTCTTT.

Details on this clonotype: This may stem from a read error, because a much larger clone lies one nucleotide away. The V call is TRBV20-1, the J call TRBJ1-5; possibly TRBD1 for D (5 bases). This CDR3 comprises 14 residues. Germline V gives CDR1 DFQATT, CDR2 SNEGSKA (reference sequence). Trimming pared 5 bases from V and 6 bases from J, leaving 17 bases between. DNA for the CDR3: TGCAGTGCTGTACTGGGGGAGGTCCGTCAGCCCCAGCATTTT. It is translated as CSAVLGEVRQPQHF.

A single count supports this clonotype. The chain has TRBV11-2 and TRBJ2-1, with D perhaps assigned TRBD1 or TRBD2 (6 bases each). CDR1 is SGHAT and CDR2 is FQNNGV in the germline V gene. This CDR3 is 14 amino acids long. V lost 1 base and J lost 8, with 12 bases in between. CDR3 amino acids: CASSLVRGLHEQFF. The DNA for the CDR3 is TGTGCCAGCAGCTTAGTTCGGGGGCTTCATGAGCAGTTCTTC.

This clonotype was recorded a few times. V and J are TRBV6-2 or TRBV6-3 and TRBJ1-6; 10 bases fit TRBD1. The CDR3 sequence is 16 residues long. CDR1 and CDR2 (germline): MNHEY, SVGEGT. V shed 6 bases, J shed 9 bases, and the junction held 11 bases outside the gene matches. The CDR3 loop is CASSRNQGTGASPLHF. CDR3 coding DNA: TGTGCCAGCAGCAGAAACCAGGGGACAGGGGCTTCACCCCTCCACTTT.

This clonotype is medium-sized by share. This chain joins TRBV29-1 and TRBJ2-1; unclear D gene. V was trimmed by 0 bases and J by 7 bases, leaving 13 bases between them. CDR1 is SQVTM, CDR2 ANQGSEA, per germline. The CDR3 extends over 14 amino acids. The CDR3 here is CSVEDRAGSNEQFF. The CDR3 nucleotides are TGCAGCGTTGAAGATCGGGCAGGTAGTAATGAGCAGTTCTTC.

This clonotype has only a few counts. The V gene is TRBV10-3, the J gene TRBJ2-3; 9 bases map to TRBD1. V trimming: 5 bases; J trimming: 4 bases; junction bases outside the gene matches: 7. The CDR3 consists of 15 residues. CDR1 is ENHRY and CDR2 is SYGVKD in the germline V gene. Here the CDR3 reads CAISSRQGGADTQYF. The CDR3 region has the DNA TGTGCCATCAGTTCAAGACAGGGGGGCGCAGATACGCAGTATTTT.

The chain combines TRBV12-3 or TRBV12-4 with TRBJ1-1; TRBD1 agrees at 8 bases. This CDR3 spans 15 amino acids. Unmatched junction bases numbered 11, after V lost 5 bases and J lost 6 bases. The CDR3 loop is CASSAPDRGWAEAFF. The CDR3 DNA reads TGTGCCAGCAGTGCCCCCGACAGGGGTTGGGCTGAAGCTTTCTTT.

Only a few counts were recorded for this clonotype. The chain employs TRBV20-1 and TRBJ1-1; perhaps TRBD1 as D (6 bases). From germline, CDR1 is DFQATT and CDR2 SNEGSKA (reference sequence). CDR3 length equals 11 residues. V was trimmed by 3 bases and J by 8 bases, leaving 10 bases between them. CDR3 coding DNA: TGCAGTGCTAGTAGCGACAGGGAAGCTTTCTTT. This encodes CSASSDREAFF.